A single sample gave rise to the 13 T cell receptor beta chains below, sequenced in a study of blood T cells in healthy people across ages. The authors ran a second PCR of about 6 to 11 cycles using a sample-barcoded 5' primer and a J-beta primer mix. TCRdb re-called the 5' RACE reads through MiXCR, storing one row per CDR3 protein. In the table there are roughly 680,000 distinct CDR3 sequences, around 52% of which are singletons. Source material: blood. These receptors were obtained from a woman of 80 years or more in good health.

This clonotype was seen repeatedly, ten times or more. The rearrangement links TRBV25-1 to TRBJ1-2; tentative D call: TRBD1 (5 bases). Germline V CDR1 and CDR2: MGHDK, SYGVNS. The CDR3 sequence is 15 residues long. V gave up 3 bases and J gave up 8 bases, with 19 bases separating them. CDR3 residues: CASSDGGVFSGGYTF. The CDR3 DNA is TGTGCCAGCAGTGATGGGGGGGTTTTCAGTGGGGGCTACACCTTC.

In regard to this clonotype: At one of its ends the junction is not consistent with the germline gene, which may arise from a read error. The chain carries TRBV12-3 or TRBV12-4 and TRBJ2-4, with D uncertain. CDR3 length: 16 residues. The CDR3 reads CANSLPQTLAKDIQYF. The CDR3 DNA sequence: TGCGCCAACAGTTTGCCCCAGACCTTGGCCAAAGACATTCAGTACTTC.

In the case of this clonotype: A much larger clone sits a single nucleotide away, making a read error possible. The chain links TRBV9 to TRBJ2-5; no definite D call. The CDR3 totals 11 residues. In germline, CDR1 is SGDLS, CDR2 YYNGEE. CDR3 amino acids: CASSNQETLYF. The CDR3 DNA follows: TGTGCCAGCAGCAACCAAGAGACCCTGTACTTC.

This clonotype was detected only a few times. This chain links TRBV5-1 with TRBJ2-1; the D gene is possibly TRBD1 (5 bases). The closer fit of TRBJ2-7 to the DNA end suggests the J call may be wrong. The CDR3 extends over 16 amino acids. CDR1 SGHRS and CDR2 YFSETQ come from the germline V gene. The CDR3 reads CASTQGSGDSYNEQYF. The CDR3 bases are TGCGCCAGCACCCAGGGCTCGGGCGACTCCTACAATGAGCAGTACTTC.

The chain has TRBV6-6 and TRBJ2-7; 12 bases match TRBD1. V was clipped by 11 bases and J by 3 bases; unmatched bases: 5. The CDR3 runs 13 residues. Germline V gene lookup returns CDR1 MNHNY and CDR2 SVGAGI (reference sequence). The CDR3 sequence is CAAGTGGIYEQYF. The CDR3 DNA reads as TGTGCCGCCGGGACAGGGGGCATCTACGAGCAGTACTTC.

V is TRBV2 and J is TRBJ2-7, with 7 bases identical to TRBD2. The CDR3 covers 13 residues. The V gene's germline CDR1 is SNHLY and CDR2 FYNNEI. Germline trimming cut 7 bases from V and 2 bases from J; bases unmatched to any gene: 5. CDR3 loop: CASKGAGTYEQYF. In DNA form, the CDR3 reads TGTGCCAGCAAAGGAGCGGGGACCTACGAGCAGTACTTC. The whole variable domain, remainder taken from reference TRBV2 and TRBJ2-7, is EPEVTQTPSHQVTQMGQEVILRCVPISNHLYFYWYRQILGQKVEFLVSFYNNEISEKSEIFDDQFSVERPDGSNFTLKIRSTKLEDSAMYFCASKGAGTYEQYFGPGTRLTVT.

The J gene is TRBJ1-2, the V gene TRBV14; the D gene is possibly TRBD1 (5 bases). This CDR3 spans 13 amino acids. V was trimmed by 8 bases and J by 4 bases, leaving 14 bases between them. The germline V gene encodes CDR1 SGHDN and CDR2 FVKESK. The CDR3 reads CASGAGGSYGYTF. Here the CDR3 DNA reads TGTGCCAGCGGGGCTGGGGGAAGCTATGGCTACACCTTC.

The chain links TRBV7-8 to TRBJ2-2; no definite D call. The germline gives CDR1 SGHVS, CDR2 FQNEAQ. CDR3 length: 14 residues. V lost 3 bases and J 4 bases, leaving 9 bases between the germline ends. The CDR3 nucleotides are TGTGCCAGCAGCTTTAAACTCCTCACCGGGGAGCTGTTTTTT. It yields the protein CASSFKLLTGELFF. Drawing the rest from reference TRBV7-8 and TRBJ2-2, the complete variable domain is GAGVSQSPRYKVAKRGQDVALRCDPISGHVSLFWYQQALGQGPEFLTYFQNEAQLDKSGLPSDRFFAERPEGSVSTLKIQRTQQEDSAVYLCASSFKLLTGELFFGEGSRLTVL.

This clonotype was counted many times. The chain joins TRBV5-6 to TRBJ2-7; D might be TRBD2 (6 bases). V gave up 2 bases and J gave up 0 bases, with 18 bases separating them. The CDR3 is made up of 17 amino acids. Germline CDR1 reads SGHDT; CDR2 reads YYEEEE. CDR3 residues: CASSFAPVRGVSYEQYF. CDR3 DNA sequence: TGTGCCAGCAGCTTCGCTCCGGTGCGGGGCGTCTCCTACGAGCAGTACTTC.

This clonotype was found a few times. J is TRBJ2-5 and V is TRBV6-6; TRBD1 might be the D (5 bases). Trimming stripped 2 bases from V and 5 bases from J, with 12 bases between. Germline V CDR1 and CDR2: MNHNY, SVGAGI (reference sequence). The CDR3 is 14 amino acids. In nucleotides, the CDR3 is TGTGCCAGCAGTTACGGGGCCCAAATGGAGACCCAGTACTTC. This sequence encodes CASSYGAQMETQYF.

The table lists this clonotype with a few counts. J is TRBJ1-2 and V is TRBV3-1; the D is unclear. Germline V gene lookup returns CDR1 LGHDT and CDR2 YNNKEL (reference sequence). CDR3 length equals 15 residues. The ends were cut back, 4 bases at V and 0 bases at J, with 12 bases in the middle. CDR3 in DNA: TGTGCCAGCAGCCTCGGGCCGGCTGCTAACTATGGCTACACCTTC. It is translated as CASSLGPAANYGYTF.

The table lists this clonotype with many counts. The chain is built from TRBV12-3 or TRBV12-4 and TRBJ2-1; 7 nucleotides agree with TRBD2. The CDR3 consists of 14 residues. V was clipped by 2 bases and J by 14 bases; unmatched bases: 12. CDR3 coding DNA: TGTGCCAGCAGTTTAATCCCTTCTAGCGGCGGTGAGTTCTTC. This codes for CASSLIPSSGGEFF.

The chain links TRBV9 to TRBJ2-5; perhaps D is TRBD1 or TRBD2 (5 bases each). V lost 0 bases and J 5 bases, leaving 14 bases between the germline ends. Germline-derived CDR1 and CDR2 are SGDLS and YYNGEE. This CDR3 spans 15 amino acids. DNA for the CDR3: TGTGCCAGCAGCGTAGAGGGGACGGGGTTGGAGACCCAGTACTTC. It is translated as CASSVEGTGLETQYF.